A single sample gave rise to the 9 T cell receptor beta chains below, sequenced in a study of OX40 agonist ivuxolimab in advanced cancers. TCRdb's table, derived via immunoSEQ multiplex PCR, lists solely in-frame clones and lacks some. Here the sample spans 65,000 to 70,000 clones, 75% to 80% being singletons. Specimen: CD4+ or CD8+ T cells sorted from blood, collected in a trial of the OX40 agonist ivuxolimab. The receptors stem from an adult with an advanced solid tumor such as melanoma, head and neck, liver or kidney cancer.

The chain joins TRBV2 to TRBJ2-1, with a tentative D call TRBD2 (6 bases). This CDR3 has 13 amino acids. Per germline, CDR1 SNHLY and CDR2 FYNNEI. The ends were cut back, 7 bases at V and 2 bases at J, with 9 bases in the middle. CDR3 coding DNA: TGTGCCAGCATAGTAGCGGCCTACAATGAGCAGTTCTTC. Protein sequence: CASIVAAYNEQFF.

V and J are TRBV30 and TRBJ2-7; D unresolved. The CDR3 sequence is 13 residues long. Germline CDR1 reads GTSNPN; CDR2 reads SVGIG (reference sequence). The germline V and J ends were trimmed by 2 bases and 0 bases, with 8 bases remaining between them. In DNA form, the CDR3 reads TGTGCCTGGAGTATTGGTAGCTCCTACGAGCAGTACTTC. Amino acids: CAWSIGSSYEQYF.

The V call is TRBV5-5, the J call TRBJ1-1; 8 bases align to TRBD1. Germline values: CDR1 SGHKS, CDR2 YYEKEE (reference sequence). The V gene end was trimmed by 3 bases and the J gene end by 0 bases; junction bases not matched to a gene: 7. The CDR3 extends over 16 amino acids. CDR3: CASSSRQGFMNTEAFF. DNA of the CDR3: TGTGCCAGCAGCTCCAGACAGGGGTTCATGAACACTGAAGCTTTCTTT.

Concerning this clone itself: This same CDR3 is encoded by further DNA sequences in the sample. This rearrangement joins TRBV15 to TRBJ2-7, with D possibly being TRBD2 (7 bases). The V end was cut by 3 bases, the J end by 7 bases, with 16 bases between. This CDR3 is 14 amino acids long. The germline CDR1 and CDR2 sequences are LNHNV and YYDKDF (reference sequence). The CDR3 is CATSSTMGGREQYF. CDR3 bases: TGTGCCACCAGCAGTACGATGGGGGGGCGGGAGCAGTACTTC.

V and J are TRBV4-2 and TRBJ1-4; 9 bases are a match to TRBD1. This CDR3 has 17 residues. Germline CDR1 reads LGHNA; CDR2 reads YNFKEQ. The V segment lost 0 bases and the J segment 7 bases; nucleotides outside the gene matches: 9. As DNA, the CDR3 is TGTGCCAGCAGCCAAGAACTATTGACAGGGGGTTTTGAAAAACTGTTTTTT. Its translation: CASSQELLTGGFEKLFF.

The CDR3 here is CASSFMGTAGAGTQYF. The CDR3 coding sequence is TGTGCCAGCAGCTTTATGGGGACGGCCGGAGCTGGTACGCAGTATTTT. The chain recombines TRBV11-3 with TRBJ2-3, with D perhaps matching TRBD1 or TRBD2 (5 bases each). Germline V gene sequence: CDR1 SGHNT, CDR2 YENEEA. The V and J ends lost 3 bases and 8 bases respectively, with 21 bases between them. The CDR3 sequence is 16 residues long.

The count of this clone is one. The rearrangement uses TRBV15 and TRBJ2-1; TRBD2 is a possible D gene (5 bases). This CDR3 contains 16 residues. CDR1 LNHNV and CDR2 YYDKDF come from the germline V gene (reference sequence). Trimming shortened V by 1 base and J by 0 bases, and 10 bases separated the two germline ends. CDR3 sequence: CATSRARAVSYNEQFF. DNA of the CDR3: TGTGCCACCAGCAGAGCGCGGGCAGTCTCCTACAATGAGCAGTTCTTC.

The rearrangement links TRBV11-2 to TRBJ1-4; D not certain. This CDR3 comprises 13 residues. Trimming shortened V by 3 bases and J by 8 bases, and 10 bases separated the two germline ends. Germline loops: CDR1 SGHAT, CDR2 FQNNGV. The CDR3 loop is CASSFGAVEKLFF. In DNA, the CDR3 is TGTGCCAGCAGCTTTGGCGCGGTCGAAAAACTGTTTTTT.

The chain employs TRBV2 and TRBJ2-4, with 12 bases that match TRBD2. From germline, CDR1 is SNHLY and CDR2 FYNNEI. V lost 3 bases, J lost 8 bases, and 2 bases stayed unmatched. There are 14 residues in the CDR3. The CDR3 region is CASSETSGGYIQYF. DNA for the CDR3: TGTGCCAGCAGTGAGACTAGCGGGGGATACATTCAGTACTTC.